The 3 T cell receptor beta chains listed next were all sequenced from one sample in a study of T cells in Graves' hyperthyroidism and ophthalmopathy. The source material, RNA transcripts, was used to amplify TCR beta CDR3 regions. First-round RT-PCR targeting the TCR CDR3 was performed with the HTBI primer set. MiXCR, applied by TCRdb to the multiplex PCR reads, yields one record per CDR3 protein. This sample has around 610,000 distinct CDR3 sequences, with roughly 14% found just once. Sequences were obtained from blood. The receptors were gathered from a woman in her thirties or forties with Graves' ophthalmopathy.

This CDR3 is CASSQLAGKEQYF. CDR3 DNA: TGTGCCAGCAGCCAACTAGCGGGAAAAGAGCAGTACTTC. This chain connects TRBV7-2 to TRBJ2-7; 10 bases line up with TRBD2. Germline V gene sequence: CDR1 SGHTA, CDR2 FQGNSA. This CDR3 has 13 amino acids. V was clipped by 5 bases and J by 7 bases; unmatched bases: 5.

This clonotype was recorded only once. A much larger clone lies one base from this, so it may be a read error. The genes are TRBV30 and TRBJ2-1; D remains ambiguous. This CDR3 is 14 amino acids long. The V gene lost 3 bases and the J gene lost 1 base, with 10 bases spanning the gap. Germline V gene data show CDR1 as GTSNPN and CDR2 as SVGIG (reference sequence). The CDR3 DNA reads as TGTGCCTGGAGCCCCCGCGCGTCCTACAATGAGCAGTTCTTC. Encoded protein: CAWSPRASYNEQFF.

This clonotype was counted many times. V is TRBV29-1 and J is TRBJ1-1, with a tentative D call TRBD1 (6 bases). The V end was cut by 4 bases, the J end by 6 bases, with 12 bases between. CDR3 length equals 12 residues. CDR1 and CDR2 from the germline V gene are SQVTM and ANQGSEA. The DNA of the CDR3 is TGCAGCGTTGGGATGGAGGGGGCTGAAGCTTTCTTT. Protein: CSVGMEGAEAFF.